This TCR beta chain was profiled in a study of T cell responses to AZD1222 COVID-19 vaccine. For the study at large: Second doses that came at about 4 or about 12 weeks were put together. Study-wide results and limits: Just a handful of AZD1222 recipients tested seropositive at baseline.

Concerning this clone itself: Its antigen is undetermined.

Sequencing used immunoSEQ multiplex PCR; TCRdb keeps in-frame clones, though not all of them. In the table there are roughly 110,000 clones, roughly 87% of which are singletons. Looked up from germline, CDR1 is LNHDA and CDR2 is SQIVND (reference sequence). Trimming stripped 1 base from V and 1 base from J, with 7 bases between. The CDR3 loop spans 14 amino acids. This sequence was found in an adult in good health. This chain joins TRBV19 and TRBJ1-1; no clear D gene. Sequenced here: peripheral blood, sampled on day 0 of AZD1222 vaccination. The CDR3: CASSIGAWNTEAFF. The DNA for the CDR3 is TGTGCCAGTAGTATAGGAGCGTGGAACACTGAAGCTTTCTTT.